These T cell receptor beta chains were read from a single sample in a study of T cells in Graves' hyperthyroidism and ophthalmopathy. TCRdb re-derived calls from the multiplex PCR reads in MiXCR, one entry per CDR3 protein. The sample has 250,000 to 400,000 distinct CDR3 sequences; roughly 13% are singletons. The specimen was blood. These receptors came from a woman in her thirties or forties with Graves' ophthalmopathy. Each CDR3 is given with its conserved first and last residue. The D gene is left open where the match is weak. Clone size is stated in some rows and not others, as once, few, many or a class when expanded.

cdr3_nt cdr3_aa clone_size j_call d_call v_call
TGTGCCAGCACCCCGTCGGGGGGCGCGTTCGAGCAGTACTTC CASTPSGGAFEQYF many TRBJ2-7 . TRBV7-9
TGTGCCAGCAGTAGGGCAGGGGGCAATCGAGGAGGCTACACCTTC CASSRAGGNRGGYTF many TRBJ1-2 TRBD1 TRBV6-1
TGTGCCAGCAGTATCATAGTCTCCACCTACGAGCAGTACTTC CASSIIVSTYEQYF many TRBJ2-7 . TRBV2
TGTGCCACCAGTGATTTCCCTTCCGGTTTACAGGGTTTAGAGACCCAGTACTTC CATSDFPSGLQGLETQYF many TRBJ2-5 . TRBV24-1
TGTGCCAGCAGTGAATGGGCGCGGAGCGAGCAGTACTTC CASSEWARSEQYF many TRBJ2-7 . TRBV2
TGCAGTGCTCCCCGAGCGGACCCGTACACCGGGGAGCTGTTTTTT CSAPRADPYTGELFF many TRBJ2-2 . TRBV20-1
TGCGCCAGCAGTGAGACCCACAGGGCCAACTATGGCTACACCTTC CASSETHRANYGYTF . TRBJ1-2 . TRBV10-2
TGTGCCAGCTCACTAGGGGGATGGGATCAGCCCCAGCATTTT CASSLGGWDQPQHF few TRBJ1-5 . TRBV18
TGTGCCATCAGTGGTGCACAGCGGGGGGGCCTTCTGGAGACCCAGTACTTC CAISGAQRGGLLETQYF many TRBJ2-5 TRBD2 TRBV10-3
TGTGCCAGCATAAACGCCGGGACATCTGGCTACACCTTC CASINAGTSGYTF many TRBJ1-2 . TRBV6-1
TGTGCCACCAGCAGAGGGTTGGACTCCTACGAGCAGTACTTC CATSRGLDSYEQYF . TRBJ2-7 . TRBV15
TGTGCCATCAGTGACCCCCGGGACAGGGGGCGGGCGGCTTGGCAGTTCTTC CAISDPRDRGRAAWQFF . TRBJ2-1 TRBD1 TRBV10-3
TGTGCCAGCAGCCGACATTATGGGACGGAGAACACTGAAGCTTTCTTT CASSRHYGTENTEAFF many TRBJ1-1 . TRBV14
TGTGCCAGCAGCCCCTCCCCGGACAGGGGACATTTGGATACGCAGTATTTT CASSPSPDRGHLDTQYF many TRBJ2-3 TRBD1 TRBV6-1
TGTGCCAGCAGTACGATCCAAACAGGAGCTCACGGAAACATTCAGTACTTC CASSTIQTGAHGNIQYF . TRBJ2-4 . TRBV27